These 8 T cell receptor beta chains were sequenced from one sample in a study of early T cells in non-severe SARS-CoV-2 infection. TCRdb used MiXCR to reprocess the 5' RACE reads, holding one entry per CDR3 protein. The sample lists about 60,000 distinct CDR3 sequences, just under 15% seen once, with roughly 10% in the top ten. The sequencing here drew on whole blood, taken at baseline. These receptors all come from an adult who was a healthcare worker with PCR-confirmed SARS-CoV-2 infection or an uninfected control (not recorded which).

V usage is TRBV6-2 or TRBV6-3 and J usage is TRBJ2-3, with D tentatively TRBD2 (6 bases). The CDR3 has 15 amino acids. V was pared by 6 bases and J by 3 bases, with 16 bases between. From germline, CDR1 is MNHEY and CDR2 SVGEGT. The CDR3 spells CASSVLGLTTDTQYF. Here the CDR3 DNA reads TGTGCCAGCAGCGTACTTGGACTAACTACAGATACGCAGTATTTT.

The genes are TRBV11-2 and TRBJ2-1; unclear D gene. V was trimmed by 0 bases and J by 9 bases, leaving 6 bases between them. CDR3 length: 12 residues. In germline, CDR1 is SGHAT, CDR2 FQNNGV. CDR3 in DNA: TGTGCCAGCAGCTTAGAGGTGACTGAGCAGTTCTTC. Translation: CASSLEVTEQFF.

This rearrangement joins TRBV5-5 to TRBJ2-7; possible D gene TRBD2, 5 bases. The CDR3 is 11 amino acids. The V gene lost 4 bases and the J gene lost 5 bases, with 7 bases spanning the gap. Germline assignment: CDR1 SGHKS and CDR2 YYEKEE (reference sequence). This CDR3 is CASSQADEQYF. CDR3 nucleotide sequence: TGTGCCAGCAGCCAAGCGGACGAGCAGTACTTC. The full variable domain, completed using reference TRBV5-5 and TRBJ2-7, is DAGVTQSPTHLIKTRGQQVTLRCSPISGHKSVSWYQQVLGQGPQFIFQYYEKEERGRGNFPDRFSARQFPNYSSELNVNALLLGDSALYLCASSQADEQYFGPGTRLTVT.

The chain employs TRBV5-1 and TRBJ2-3; 7 bases agree with TRBD1. In germline, CDR1 is SGHRS, CDR2 YFSETQ. The CDR3 consists of 14 residues. Trimming took 0 bases from V and 5 from J; bases not matched to a gene: 3. The CDR3 is CASSLGGQRDTQYF. In nucleotides, the CDR3 is TGCGCCAGCAGCTTGGGGGGACAGAGAGATACGCAGTATTTT.

This clonotype turned up a few times. The V call is TRBV28, the J call TRBJ1-6, with D unresolved. The CDR3 contains 13 residues. V was pared by 8 bases and J by 10 bases, with 15 bases between. Germline V gene data show CDR1 as MDHEN and CDR2 as SYDVKM. CDR3 loop: CASWEGLGSPLHF. The CDR3 DNA is TGTGCCAGCTGGGAAGGGCTTGGATCACCCCTCCACTTT. Full variable domain (rest looked up from reference TRBV28 and TRBJ1-6): DVKVTQSSRYLVKRTGEKVFLECVQDMDHENMFWYRQDPGLGLRLIYFSYDVKMKEKGDIPEGYSVSREKKERFSLILESASTNQTSMYLCASWEGLGSPLHFGNGTRLTVT.

This clonotype was seen a handful of times. V gene TRBV12-2 combines with J gene TRBJ2-3; TRBD1, as called in the table, went unchecked against the DNA. TRBV12-2 is a pseudogene. CDR3 length equals 13 residues. CDR3 in amino acids: CASRANRGDTQYF. CDR3 sequence (DNA): TGTGCAAGTCGCGCGAACAGGGGGGATACGCAGTATTTT.

This rearrangement joins TRBV4-1 to TRBJ1-6, with TRBD1 as a possible D gene (5 bases). This CDR3 is 14 amino acids long. V was pared by 1 base and J by 8 bases, with 9 bases between. Germline values: CDR1 MGHRA, CDR2 YSYEKL. Here the CDR3 reads CASSQAGGDSPLHF. In DNA, the CDR3 is TGCGCCAGCAGCCAAGCTGGGGGGGATTCACCCCTCCACTTT.

The gene calls are TRBV20-1 and TRBJ2-1; D is undetermined. This CDR3 is built from 11 residues. Trimming pared 2 bases from V and 8 bases from J, leaving 7 bases between. The germline gives CDR1 DFQATT, CDR2 SNEGSKA (reference sequence). CDR3 region: CSARPAHEQFF. As DNA, the CDR3 is TGCAGTGCTAGACCGGCCCATGAGCAGTTCTTC.